Listed below are T cell receptor beta chains from one sample, sequenced in a study of cytomegalovirus exposure and HLA in healthy donors. The table came from immunoSEQ multiplex PCR; TCRdb's copy has only in-frame clones and leaves some out. This table has roughly 100,000 clones, 65% to 80% appearing once. Sequenced: PBMCs. These receptors were obtained from a male donor in good health and CMV-seronegative. Both conserved end residues are part of each CDR3. The D gene is left open where the match is weak.

v_call	d_call	j_call	cdr3_aa
TRBV4-1	TRBD2	TRBJ2-1	CASSQDEAGGSYNEQFF
TRBV7-9	NA	TRBJ2-1	CASSLAGSSYNEQFF
TRBV7-2	NA	TRBJ2-7	CASSPLGGRLHEQYF
TRBV9	TRBD2	TRBJ2-5	CASSVALAGVGETQYF
TRBV28	TRBD2	TRBJ2-3	CATQRESLTDTQYF
TRBV13	NA	TRBJ2-1	CASSLGQGKDEQFF
TRBV4-1	TRBD2	TRBJ2-1	CASSQASGRSDEQFF
TRBV15	NA	TRBJ1-5	CATSRDPGRQPQHF
TRBV10-3	TRBD2	TRBJ2-1	CAIQAGGGNEQFF
TRBV7-8	TRBD2	TRBJ2-1	CASSTAMVGTSIPYNEQFF
TRBV19	NA	TRBJ1-2	CASSINRVSFNGYTF
TRBV4-2	TRBD2	TRBJ2-3	CASSQKLAGLRDTQYF
TRBV6-5	NA	TRBJ1-1	CASSRGTEAFF
TRBV7-3	TRBD1	TRBJ2-1	CASSIGTGHPRNEQFF
TRBV6-5	NA	TRBJ1-5	CASKLGGDQPQHF
TRBV9	NA	TRBJ2-7	CASSASGDSTYEQYF
TRBV7-9	TRBD1	TRBJ1-4	CASSFKQGAGEKLFF
TRBV10-1	NA	TRBJ2-1	CASSKQGAMYNEQFF
TRBV4-2	NA	TRBJ1-3	CASSQGDARNTIYF
TRBV27	TRBD1	TRBJ1-2	CASSSDRVRGYTF
TRBV10-1	NA	TRBJ2-1	CASSEFPQNYLNEQFF
TRBV6-5	TRBD1	TRBJ2-1	CASTKGTGGMGEQFF
TRBV6-5	NA	TRBJ1-6	CASSYSKRGSGSPLHF
TRBV21-1	NA	TRBJ1-5	CASSKGQMNQPQHF
TRBV27	TRBD1	TRBJ1-2	CASSFTGGIYGYTF
TRBV7-2	NA	TRBJ1-2	CASSLVSGNGYTF
TRBV28	NA	TRBJ1-4	CASSFRRISTNEKLFF
TRBV29-1	NA	TRBJ1-2	CSVSGSGHDGYTF
TRBV27	NA	TRBJ2-7	CASSLWATTYEQYF
TRBV4-3	TRBD1	TRBJ1-3	CASSQGTGTASGNTIYF
TRBV6-5	TRBD1	TRBJ2-5	CASSYPRTGGTQYF
TRBV11-2	NA	TRBJ1-1	CASSKVVGRGWGTEAFF
TRBV4-1	NA	TRBJ1-5	CASSHGRVGQPQHF
TRBV4-1	TRBD2	TRBJ2-1	CASSQHSGVSNEQFF
TRBV30	NA	TRBJ1-2	CASRTADNYGYTF
TRBV19	TRBD2	TRBJ2-2	CASSETSAGELFF
TRBV11-3	NA	TRBJ2-3	CASSSPSGGPGRDTQYF
TRBV19	NA	TRBJ1-4	CASTPAAFEGEKLFF
TRBV6-1	NA	TRBJ1-1	CASSEVGGADEAFF
TRBV2	TRBD2	TRBJ2-7	CASEASGTFEQYF
TRBV7-2	TRBD1	TRBJ2-5	CASSLAGTGEETQYF
TRBV7-2	NA	TRBJ2-5	CASSQQGGNQETQYF
TRBV6-1	TRBD2	TRBJ2-7	CASSDRTSGIPYEQYF
TRBV19	TRBD1	TRBJ2-7	CASSITGTGVHEQYF
TRBV28	TRBD2	NA	CASSLGGRAYEQYF
TRBV7-6	NA	TRBJ2-1	CASSPGGAELPNEQFF
TRBV19	TRBD1	TRBJ1-2	CASSGIVGQGAGGYTF
TRBV7-9	TRBD1	TRBJ1-1	CASSPLEGADTEAFF
TRBV4-3	TRBD2	TRBJ2-1	CASSHAAAGGDEQFF
TRBV19	TRBD1	TRBJ2-7	CASRAGQASEQYF
TRBV27	TRBD1	TRBJ1-1	CASSLSVGTGTEAFF